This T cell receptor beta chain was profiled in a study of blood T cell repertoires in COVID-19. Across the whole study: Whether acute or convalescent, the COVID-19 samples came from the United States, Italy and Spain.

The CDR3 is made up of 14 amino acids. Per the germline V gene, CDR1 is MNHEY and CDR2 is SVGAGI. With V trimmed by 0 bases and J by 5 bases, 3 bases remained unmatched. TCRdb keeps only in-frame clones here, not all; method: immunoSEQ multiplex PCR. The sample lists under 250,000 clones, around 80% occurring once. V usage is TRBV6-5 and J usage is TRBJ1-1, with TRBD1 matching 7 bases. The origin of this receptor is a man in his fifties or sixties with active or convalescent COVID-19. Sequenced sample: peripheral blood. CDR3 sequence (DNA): TGTGCCAGCAGTTACTCGACAGGGCGGACTGAAGCTTTCTTT. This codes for CASSYSTGRTEAFF.